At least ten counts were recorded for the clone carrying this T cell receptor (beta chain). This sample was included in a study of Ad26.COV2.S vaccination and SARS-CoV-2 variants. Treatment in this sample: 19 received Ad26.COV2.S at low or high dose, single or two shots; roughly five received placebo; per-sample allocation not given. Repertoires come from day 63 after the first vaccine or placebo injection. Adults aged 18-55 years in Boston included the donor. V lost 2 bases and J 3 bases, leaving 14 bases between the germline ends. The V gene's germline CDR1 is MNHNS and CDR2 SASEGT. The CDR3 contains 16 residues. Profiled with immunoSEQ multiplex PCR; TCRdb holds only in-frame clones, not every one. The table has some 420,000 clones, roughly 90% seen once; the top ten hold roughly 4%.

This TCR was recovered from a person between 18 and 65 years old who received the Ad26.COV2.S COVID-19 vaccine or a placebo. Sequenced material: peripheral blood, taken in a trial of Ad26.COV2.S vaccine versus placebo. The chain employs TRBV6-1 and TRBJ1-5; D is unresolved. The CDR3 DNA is TGTGCCAGCAGTGAATTTCGGGGAATGGTCAATCAGCCCCAGCATTTT. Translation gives CASSEFRGMVNQPQHF.